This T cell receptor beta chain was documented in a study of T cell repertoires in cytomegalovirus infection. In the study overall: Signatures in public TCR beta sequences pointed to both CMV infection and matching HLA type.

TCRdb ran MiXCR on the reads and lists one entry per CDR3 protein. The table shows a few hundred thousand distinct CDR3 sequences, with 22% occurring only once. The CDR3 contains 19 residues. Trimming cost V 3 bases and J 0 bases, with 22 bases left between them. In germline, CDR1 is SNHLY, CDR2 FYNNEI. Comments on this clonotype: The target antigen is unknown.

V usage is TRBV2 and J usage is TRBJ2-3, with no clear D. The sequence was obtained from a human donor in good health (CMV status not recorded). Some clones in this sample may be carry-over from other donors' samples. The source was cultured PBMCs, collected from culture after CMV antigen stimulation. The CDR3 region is CASSDSTDPTPSSTDTQYF. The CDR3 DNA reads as TGTGCCAGCAGTGATTCGACGGACCCAACCCCTTCTAGCACAGATACGCAGTATTTT.